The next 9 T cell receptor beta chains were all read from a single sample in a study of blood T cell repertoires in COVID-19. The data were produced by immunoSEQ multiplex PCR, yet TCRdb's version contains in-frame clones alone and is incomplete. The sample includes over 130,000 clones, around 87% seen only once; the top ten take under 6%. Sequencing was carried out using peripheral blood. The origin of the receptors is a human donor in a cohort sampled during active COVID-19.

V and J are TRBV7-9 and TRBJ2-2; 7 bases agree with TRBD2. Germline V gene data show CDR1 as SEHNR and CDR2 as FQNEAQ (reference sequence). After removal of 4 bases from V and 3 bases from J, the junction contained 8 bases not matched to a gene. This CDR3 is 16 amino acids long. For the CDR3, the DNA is TGTGCCAGCAGCTCCGCCGGGGGGTTTTACACCGGGGAGCTGTTTTTT. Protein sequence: CASSSAGGFYTGELFF. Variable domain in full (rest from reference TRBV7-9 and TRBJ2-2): DTGVSQNPRHKITKRGQNVTFRCDPISEHNRLYWYRQTLGQGPEFLTYFQNEAQLEKSRLLSDRFSAERPKGSFSTLEIQRTEQGDSAMYLCASSSAGGFYTGELFFGEGSRLTVL.

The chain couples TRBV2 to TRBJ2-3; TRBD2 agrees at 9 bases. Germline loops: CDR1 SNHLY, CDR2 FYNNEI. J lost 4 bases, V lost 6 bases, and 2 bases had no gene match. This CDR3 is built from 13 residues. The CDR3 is CASRVAGADTQYF. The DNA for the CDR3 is TGTGCCAGCAGAGTAGCGGGGGCAGATACGCAGTATTTT.

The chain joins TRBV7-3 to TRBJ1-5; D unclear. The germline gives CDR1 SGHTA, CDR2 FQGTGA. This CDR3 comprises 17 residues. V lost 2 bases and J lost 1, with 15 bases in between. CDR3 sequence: CASSLGEGGRSNQPQHF. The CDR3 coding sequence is TGTGCCAGCAGCTTAGGGGAGGGAGGGAGGAGCAATCAGCCCCAGCATTTT.

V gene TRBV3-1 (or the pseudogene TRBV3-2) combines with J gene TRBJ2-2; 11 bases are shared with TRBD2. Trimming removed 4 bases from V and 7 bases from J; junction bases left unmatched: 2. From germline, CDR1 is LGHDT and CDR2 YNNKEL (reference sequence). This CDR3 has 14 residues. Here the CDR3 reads CASSPGLAVGELFF. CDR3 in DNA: TGTGCCAGCAGCCCGGGACTAGCGGTCGGGGAGCTGTTTTTT.

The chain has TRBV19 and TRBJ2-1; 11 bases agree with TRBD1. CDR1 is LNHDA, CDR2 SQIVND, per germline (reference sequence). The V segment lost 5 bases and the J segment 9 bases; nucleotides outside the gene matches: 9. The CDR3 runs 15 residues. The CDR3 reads CASSSRGQGVGEQFF. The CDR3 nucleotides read TGTGCCAGTAGTTCCCGGGGACAGGGGGTGGGTGAGCAGTTCTTC.

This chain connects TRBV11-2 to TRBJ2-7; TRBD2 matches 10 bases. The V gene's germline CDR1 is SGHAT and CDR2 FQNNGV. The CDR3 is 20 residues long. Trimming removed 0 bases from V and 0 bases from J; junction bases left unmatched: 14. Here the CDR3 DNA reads TGTGCCAGCAGCTTAGATTTCCGGTTTGTAGCGGGGGGCAACTCCTACGAGCAGTACTTC. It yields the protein CASSLDFRFVAGGNSYEQYF. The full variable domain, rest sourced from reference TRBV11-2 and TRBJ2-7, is EAGVAQSPRYKIIEKRQSVAFWCNPISGHATLYWYQQILGQGPKLLIQFQNNGVVDDSQLPKDRFSAERLKGVDSTLKIQPAKLEDSAVYLCASSLDFRFVAGGNSYEQYFGPGTRLTVT.

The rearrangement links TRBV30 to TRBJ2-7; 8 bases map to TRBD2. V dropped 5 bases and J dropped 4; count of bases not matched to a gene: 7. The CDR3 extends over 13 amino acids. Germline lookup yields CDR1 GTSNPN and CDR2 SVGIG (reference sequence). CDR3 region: CAWGSGGPYEQYF. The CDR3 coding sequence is TGTGCCTGGGGGAGCGGGGGCCCATACGAGCAGTACTTC.

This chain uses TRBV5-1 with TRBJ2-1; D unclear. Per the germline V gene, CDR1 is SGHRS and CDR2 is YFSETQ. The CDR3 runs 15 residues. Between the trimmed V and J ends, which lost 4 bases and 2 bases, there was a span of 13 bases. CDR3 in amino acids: CASSVTLAPYNEQFF. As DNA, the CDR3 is TGCGCCAGCAGCGTAACCCTGGCCCCCTACAATGAGCAGTTCTTC.

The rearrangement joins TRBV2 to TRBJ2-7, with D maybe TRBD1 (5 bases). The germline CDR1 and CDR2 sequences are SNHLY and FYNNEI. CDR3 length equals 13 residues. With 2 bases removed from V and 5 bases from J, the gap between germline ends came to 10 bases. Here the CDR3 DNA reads TGTGCCAGCAGTGAACAGGGTCGTAACGAGCAGTACTTC. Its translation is CASSEQGRNEQYF.